One and the same sample provided the 4 T cell receptor beta chains below, sequenced in a study of blood T cell repertoires in COVID-19. The repertoire was sequenced with immunoSEQ multiplex PCR; TCRdb's copy has only in-frame clones and lacks some. The sample shows around 76,000 clones, around 80% of them seen only once. Sequenced input: peripheral blood. These receptors originate from a man aged 45-65 years with COVID-19, enrolled during active disease.

V and J are TRBV7-2 and TRBJ2-1; 8 nucleotides align to TRBD2. The CDR3 sequence is 13 residues long. J lost 8 bases, V lost 2 bases, and 2 bases had no gene match. Looked up from germline, CDR1 is SGHTA and CDR2 is FQGNSA. For the CDR3, the DNA is TGTGCCAGCAGCTTAACAGCGGGAGATGAGCAGTTCTTC. This gives the protein CASSLTAGDEQFF.

The chain uses TRBV15 and TRBJ2-4; tentative D call: TRBD1 (5 bases). The CDR3 runs to 13 residues. From germline, CDR1 is LNHNV and CDR2 YYDKDF (reference sequence). The V end was cut by 0 bases, the J end by 5 bases, with 5 bases between. This chain's CDR3 is CATSRDRENIQYF. CDR3 DNA sequence: TGTGCCACCAGCAGAGACAGGGAAAACATTCAGTACTTC.

V usage is TRBV29-1 and J usage is TRBJ1-2, with 8 bases matching TRBD1. J lost 8 bases, V lost 0 bases, and 5 bases had no gene match. The germline CDR1 and CDR2 sequences are SQVTM and ANQGSEA. The CDR3 length is 13 residues. CDR3 loop: CSVEDPGGSGYTF. The CDR3 region has the DNA TGCAGCGTTGAAGATCCAGGGGGCAGCGGCTACACCTTC.

This clone was counted a single time. This sequence joins TRBV6-2 or TRBV6-3 and TRBJ1-1; D is unresolved. CDR3 size: 12 residues. Germline V gene sequence: CDR1 MNHEY, CDR2 SVGEGT. V was shortened by 3 bases and J by 6 bases, with 8 bases between the two germline ends. The CDR3 reads CASSYPRAEAFF. The CDR3 DNA reads as TGTGCCAGCAGTTATCCTCGGGCTGAAGCTTTCTTT.